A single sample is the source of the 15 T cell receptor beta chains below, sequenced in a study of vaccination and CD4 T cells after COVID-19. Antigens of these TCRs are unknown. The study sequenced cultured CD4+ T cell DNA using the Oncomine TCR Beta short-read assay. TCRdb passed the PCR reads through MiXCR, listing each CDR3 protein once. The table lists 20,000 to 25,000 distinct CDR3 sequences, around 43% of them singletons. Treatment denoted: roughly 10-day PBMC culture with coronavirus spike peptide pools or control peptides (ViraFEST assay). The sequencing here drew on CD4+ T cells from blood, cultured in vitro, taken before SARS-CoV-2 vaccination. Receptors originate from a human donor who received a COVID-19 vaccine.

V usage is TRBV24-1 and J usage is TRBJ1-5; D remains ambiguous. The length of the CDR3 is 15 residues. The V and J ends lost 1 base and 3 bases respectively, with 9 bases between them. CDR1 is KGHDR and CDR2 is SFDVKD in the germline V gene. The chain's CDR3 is CATSDFRGPNQPQHF. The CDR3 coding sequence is TGTGCCACCAGTGATTTTCGTGGGCCCAATCAGCCCCAGCATTTT.

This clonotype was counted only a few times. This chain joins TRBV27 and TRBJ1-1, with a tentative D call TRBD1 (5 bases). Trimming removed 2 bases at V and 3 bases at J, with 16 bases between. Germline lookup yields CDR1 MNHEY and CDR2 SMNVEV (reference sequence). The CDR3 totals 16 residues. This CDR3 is CASSLTGRAFDTEAFF. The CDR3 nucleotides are TGTGCCAGCAGTTTAACTGGCAGGGCCTTCGACACTGAAGCTTTCTTT.

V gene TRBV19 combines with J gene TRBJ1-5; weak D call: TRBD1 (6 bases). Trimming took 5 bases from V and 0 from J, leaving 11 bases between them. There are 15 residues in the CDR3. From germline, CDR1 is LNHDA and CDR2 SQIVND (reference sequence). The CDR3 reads CASSGRGYSNQPQHF. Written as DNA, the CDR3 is TGTGCCAGTAGTGGCAGGGGATATAGCAATCAGCCCCAGCATTTT.

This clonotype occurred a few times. The CDR3 here is CSARKGLPETQYF. DNA for the CDR3: TGCAGTGCTAGAAAGGGACTACCAGAGACCCAGTACTTC. The rearrangement links TRBV20-1 to TRBJ2-5; 7 nucleotides line up with TRBD2. Germline CDR1 reads DFQATT; CDR2 reads SNEGSKA (reference sequence). There are 13 residues in the CDR3. Losses at the gene ends were 2 bases for V and 4 bases for J; bases not matched to a gene: 4.

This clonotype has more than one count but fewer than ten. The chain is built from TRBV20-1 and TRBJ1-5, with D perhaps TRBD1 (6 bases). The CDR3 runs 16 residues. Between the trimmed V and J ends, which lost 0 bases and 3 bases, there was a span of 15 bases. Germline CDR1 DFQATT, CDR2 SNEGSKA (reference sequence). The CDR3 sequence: CSARDEVPGHNQPQHF. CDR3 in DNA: TGCAGTGCTAGAGATGAGGTCCCGGGACACAATCAGCCCCAGCATTTT.

The CDR3 sequence is CSARQVAGGPRETQYF. DNA of the CDR3: TGCAGTGCTAGACAAGTAGCGGGGGGGCCTCGAGAGACCCAGTACTTC. V gene TRBV20-1 combines with J gene TRBJ2-5; TRBD2 agrees at 11 bases. CDR1 DFQATT and CDR2 SNEGSKA come from the germline V gene (reference sequence). The length of the CDR3 is 16 residues. J lost 4 bases, V lost 2 bases, and 9 bases had no gene match.

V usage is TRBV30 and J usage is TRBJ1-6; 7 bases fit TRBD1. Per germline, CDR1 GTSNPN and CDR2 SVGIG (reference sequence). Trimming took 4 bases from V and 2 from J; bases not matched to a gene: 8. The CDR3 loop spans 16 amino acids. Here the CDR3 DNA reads TGTGCCTGGACCCTTGCCGACAGGGCCTATAATTCACCCCTCCACTTT. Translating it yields CAWTLADRAYNSPLHF.

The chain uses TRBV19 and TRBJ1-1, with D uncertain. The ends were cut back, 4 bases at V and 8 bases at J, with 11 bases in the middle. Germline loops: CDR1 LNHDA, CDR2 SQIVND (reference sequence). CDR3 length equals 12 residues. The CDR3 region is CASSKVPGEAFF. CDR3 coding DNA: TGTGCCAGTAGTAAAGTCCCGGGGGAAGCTTTCTTT.

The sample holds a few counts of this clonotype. Here the CDR3 DNA reads TGTGCCAGTAGTATGGAGGGCGAGCAGTACTTC. It yields the protein CASSMEGEQYF. The rearrangement uses TRBV19 and TRBJ2-7; D is perhaps TRBD2 (6 bases). Germline lookup yields CDR1 LNHDA and CDR2 SQIVND (reference sequence). This CDR3 region has 11 residues. V shed 3 bases and J shed 6 bases, with 6 bases lying between them.

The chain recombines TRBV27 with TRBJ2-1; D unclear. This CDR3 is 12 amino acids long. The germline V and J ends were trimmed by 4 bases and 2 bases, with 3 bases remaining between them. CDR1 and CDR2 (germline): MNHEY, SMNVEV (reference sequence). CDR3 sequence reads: CASSSTYNEQFF. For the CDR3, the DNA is TGTGCCAGCAGTTCTACCTACAATGAGCAGTTCTTC.

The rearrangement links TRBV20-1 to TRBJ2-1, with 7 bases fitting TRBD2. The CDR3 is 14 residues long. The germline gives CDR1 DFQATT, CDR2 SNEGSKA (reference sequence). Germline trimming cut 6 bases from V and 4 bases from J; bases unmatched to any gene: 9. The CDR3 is CSALRLAVYNEQFF. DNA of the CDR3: TGCAGTGCCCTTCGGCTAGCGGTATACAATGAGCAGTTCTTC.

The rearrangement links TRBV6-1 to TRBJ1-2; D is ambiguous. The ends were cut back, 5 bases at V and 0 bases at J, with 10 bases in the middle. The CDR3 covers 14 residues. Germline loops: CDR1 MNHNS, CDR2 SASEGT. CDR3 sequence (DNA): TGTGCCAGCAGTCGCCTCCCTGCTAACTATGGCTACACCTTC. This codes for CASSRLPANYGYTF.

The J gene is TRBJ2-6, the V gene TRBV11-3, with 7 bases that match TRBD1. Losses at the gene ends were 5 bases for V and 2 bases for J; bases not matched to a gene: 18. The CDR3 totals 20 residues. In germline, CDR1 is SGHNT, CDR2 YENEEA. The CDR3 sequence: CASSNPRRQGPGPGANVLTF. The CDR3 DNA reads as TGTGCCAGCAGCAACCCGAGGCGACAGGGTCCGGGGCCTGGGGCCAACGTCCTGACTTTC. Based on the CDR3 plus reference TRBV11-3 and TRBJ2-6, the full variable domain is EAGVVQSPRYKIIEKKQPVAFWCNPISGHNTLYWYLQNLGQGPELLIRYENEEAVDDSQLPKDRFSAERLKGVDSTLKIQPAELGDSAVYLCASSNPRRQGPGPGANVLTFGAGSRLTVL.

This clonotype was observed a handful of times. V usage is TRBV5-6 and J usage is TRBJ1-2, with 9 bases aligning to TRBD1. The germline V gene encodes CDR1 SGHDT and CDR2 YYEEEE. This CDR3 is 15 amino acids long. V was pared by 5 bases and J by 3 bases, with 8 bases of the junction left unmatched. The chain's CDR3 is CASSSGTGPYYGYTF. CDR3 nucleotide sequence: TGTGCCAGCAGTTCCGGGACAGGGCCCTACTATGGCTACACCTTC.

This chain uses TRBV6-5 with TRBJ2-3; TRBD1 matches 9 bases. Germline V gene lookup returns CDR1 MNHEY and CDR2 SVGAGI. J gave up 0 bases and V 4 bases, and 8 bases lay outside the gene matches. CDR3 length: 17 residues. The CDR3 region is CASSLGTGKLSTDTQYF. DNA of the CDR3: TGTGCCAGCAGTTTAGGGACAGGGAAGTTAAGCACAGATACGCAGTATTTT.